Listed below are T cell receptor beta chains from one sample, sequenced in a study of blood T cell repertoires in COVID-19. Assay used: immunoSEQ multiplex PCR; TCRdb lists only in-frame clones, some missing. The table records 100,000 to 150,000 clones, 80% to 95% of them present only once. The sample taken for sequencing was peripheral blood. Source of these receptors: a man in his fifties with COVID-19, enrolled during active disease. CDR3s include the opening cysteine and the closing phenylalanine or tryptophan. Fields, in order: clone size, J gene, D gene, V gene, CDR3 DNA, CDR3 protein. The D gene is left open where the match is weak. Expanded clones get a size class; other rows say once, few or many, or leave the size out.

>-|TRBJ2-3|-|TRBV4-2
TGTGCCAGCAGCCAAAGTGAGGTCTTGGATACGCAGTATTTT
CASSQSEVLDTQYF
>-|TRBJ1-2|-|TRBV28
TGTGCCAGCAGTTTTTGGGGGCGCGAGCCCCCATACACCTTC
CASSFWGREPPYTF
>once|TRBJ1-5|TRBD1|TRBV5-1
TGCGCCAGCAGCTTGGGGACAGGGGGCAATCAGCCCCAGCATTTT
CASSLGTGGNQPQHF
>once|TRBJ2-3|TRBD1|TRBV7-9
TGTGCCAGCGGCGCGGGACAGGGGGCGAGGGATACGCAGTATTTT
CASGAGQGARDTQYF
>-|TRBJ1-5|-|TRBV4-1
TGCGCCAGCAGCCAAGATCTTGACCTAGGCAATCAGCCCCAGCATTTT
CASSQDLDLGNQPQHF
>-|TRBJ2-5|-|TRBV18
TGTGCCAGCTCGCGAAACAGGGAGATGGGGGAGACCCAGTACTTC
CASSRNREMGETQYF
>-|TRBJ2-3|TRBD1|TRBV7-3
TGTGCCAGCAGCTGGACAGGGGCCACAGATACGCAGTATTTT
CASSWTGATDTQYF
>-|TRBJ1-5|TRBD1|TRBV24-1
TGTGCCACCAGTGACTCCGGGACAGGGAACCAGCCCCAGCATTTT
CATSDSGTGNQPQHF
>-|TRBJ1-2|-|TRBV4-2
TGTGCCAGCAGCCAAGAGTCGGTCGTCTATGGCTACACCTTC
CASSQESVVYGYTF
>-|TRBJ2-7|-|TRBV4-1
TGCGCCAGCAGCCAGCTTAGCGGCCCCTACGAGCAGTACTTC
CASSQLSGPYEQYF
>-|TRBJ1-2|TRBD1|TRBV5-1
TGCGCCAGCAGAATGACAGGGGGTGTCGACTATGGCTACACCTTC
CASRMTGGVDYGYTF
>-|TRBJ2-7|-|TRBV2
TGTGCCAGCAGAGCAAAGGGGATGGGGCAGGGCAGGAGCGAGCAGTACTTC
CASRAKGMGQGRSEQYF
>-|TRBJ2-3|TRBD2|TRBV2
TGTGCCAGCAGGAAGGGACTAGCGGGGGCCTTTAGCACAGATACGCAGTATTTT
CASRKGLAGAFSTDTQYF
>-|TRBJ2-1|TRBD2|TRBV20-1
TGCAGTGCTAGTAGGGCGGGAGGGCCAATTTCCCACAATGAGCAGTTCTTC
CSASRAGGPISHNEQFF
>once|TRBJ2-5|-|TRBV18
TGTGCCAGCTCACCACCGAGACAGAGGTACCAAGAGACCCAGTACTTC
CASSPPRQRYQETQYF
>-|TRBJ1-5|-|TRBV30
TGTGCCTGGAGTGTAGCCCGGAACTTAGGAGCCCAGCATTTT
CAWSVARNLGAQHF
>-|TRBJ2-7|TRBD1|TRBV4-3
TGCGCCAGCAGCCAGGACAGGGGCAGCGAGCAGTACTTC
CASSQDRGSEQYF
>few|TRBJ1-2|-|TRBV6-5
TGTGCCAGCAGTTCTCAGATTGGCGGAGGCTACACCTTC
CASSSQIGGGYTF
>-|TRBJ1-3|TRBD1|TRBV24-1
TGTGCCACCAGCCAGGGACCAGGGGGCACCATATATTTT
CATSQGPGGTIYF
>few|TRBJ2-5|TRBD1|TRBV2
TGTGCCAGCAGTGGACAGGGTTTAAACCAAGAGACCCAGTACTTC
CASSGQGLNQETQYF
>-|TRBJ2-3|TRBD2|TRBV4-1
TGCGCCAGCAGCCGCCGATCCCAGCGGGAGAGGGCAGATACGCAGTATTTT
CASSRRSQRERADTQYF
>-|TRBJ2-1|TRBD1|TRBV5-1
TGCGCCAGCAGCGCGGACAGGGGATCCTACAATGAGCAGTTCTTC
CASSADRGSYNEQFF
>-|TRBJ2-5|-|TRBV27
TGTGCCAGCAGCAAAGGGGTCTCCGAGACCCAGTACTTC
CASSKGVSETQYF
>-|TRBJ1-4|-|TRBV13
TGTGCCAGCAGCGAAAGACGGGGGGTAACGGAAAAACTGTTTTTT
CASSERRGVTEKLFF
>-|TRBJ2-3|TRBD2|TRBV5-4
TGTGCCAGCACGAGCGGGGGGGATACGCAGTATTTT
CASTSGGDTQYF
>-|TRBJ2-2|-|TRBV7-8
TGTGCCAGCAGCCAAGTAATCTGGGGACAGAACACCGGGGAGCTGTTTTTT
CASSQVIWGQNTGELFF
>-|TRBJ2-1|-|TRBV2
TGTGCCAGTGTGGGGGCTAGCGGTTACAATGAGCAGTTCTTC
CASVGASGYNEQFF
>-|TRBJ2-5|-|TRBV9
TGTGCCAGCAGCGTAGCTGAGAAAGAGACCCAGTACTTC
CASSVAEKETQYF
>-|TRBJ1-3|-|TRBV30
TGTGCCTGGAGTCCCCGGGAGTTTTACTCTGGAAACACCATATATTTT
CAWSPREFYSGNTIYF
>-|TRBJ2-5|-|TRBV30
TGTGCCTGGAGCTCTTCCCCCGAGACCCAGTACTTC
CAWSSSPETQYF
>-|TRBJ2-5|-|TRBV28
TGTGCCAGCAGTTTAATCGGCGTGGAGGAGACCCAGTACTTC
CASSLIGVEETQYF
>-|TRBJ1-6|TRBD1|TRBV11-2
TGTGCCAGCAGCTTAAGGACAGGTGGAAATTCACCCCTCCACTTT
CASSLRTGGNSPLHF
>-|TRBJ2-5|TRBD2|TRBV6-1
TGTGCCAGCAGTGAAACTTCAGCGGGACGGCAAGAGACCCAGTACTTC
CASSETSAGRQETQYF
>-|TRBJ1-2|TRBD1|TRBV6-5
TGTGCCAGCAGGTTAACAGGGGGCGACTATGGCTACACCTTC
CASRLTGGDYGYTF
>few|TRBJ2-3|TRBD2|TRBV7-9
TGTGCCAGCAGCCCTAACCCCAAGGGACTAGCGGACACAGATACGCAGTATTTT
CASSPNPKGLADTDTQYF
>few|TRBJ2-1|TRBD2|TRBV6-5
TGTGCCACTGAAGCGGGATGGGGTGAGCAGTTCTTC
CATEAGWGEQFF
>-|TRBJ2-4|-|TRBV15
TGTGCCACCAGCCATTCGCCAGGGCGGAACATTCAGTACTTC
CATSHSPGRNIQYF
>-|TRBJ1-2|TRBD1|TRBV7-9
TGTGCCAGCAGCAGGCAGGGGGCTAACTATGGCTACACCTTC
CASSRQGANYGYTF
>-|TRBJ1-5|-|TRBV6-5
TGTGCCAGCAGTTCATTGTCCGGGGGAAGCAATCAGCCCCAGCATTTT
CASSSLSGGSNQPQHF
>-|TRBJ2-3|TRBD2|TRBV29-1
TGCAGCGCCAGGACTAGTACTAGCACAGATACGCAGTATTTT
CSARTSTSTDTQYF
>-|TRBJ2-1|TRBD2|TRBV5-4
TGTGCCAGCAGCATACCGGGACTAGCGGGAGAAAAAGGGGACAATGAGCAGTTCTTC
CASSIPGLAGEKGDNEQFF
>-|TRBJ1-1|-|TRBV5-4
TGTGCCAGCAGCCGGGGTGGAAGCTGGGCTGAAGCTTTCTTT
CASSRGGSWAEAFF
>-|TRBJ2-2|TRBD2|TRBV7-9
TGTGCCAGCAGCTCTAGCGGGAGGGAGCTGTTTTTT
CASSSSGRELFF
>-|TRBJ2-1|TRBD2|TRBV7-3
TGTGCCAGCAGCCCGGGACTAGCGGGAGAGGGTGAGCAGTTCTTC
CASSPGLAGEGEQFF
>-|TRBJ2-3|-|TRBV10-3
TGTGCCATCAGTGAGCCCGCCGGCAGGGAAAGCACAGATACGCAGTATTTT
CAISEPAGRESTDTQYF